This T cell receptor (beta chain) was found in a study of cytomegalovirus exposure and HLA in healthy donors. Across the whole study: An analysis done earlier identified around 100 million unique TCR beta sequences from 150 million to 200 million T cells. Study-level findings and limits: Most sequenced TCRs were rare (though some public TCRs occurred in many donors). A later analysis associated around 17,000 TCR beta sequences with HLA alleles at a 0.05 false discovery rate. A link between a missense DCLRE1C variant and TCR beta V- and J-gene trimming emerged from a later analysis.

Both 60 Vbeta primers and 13 Jbeta primers went into the PCR. The method was immunoSEQ multiplex PCR; TCRdb's version includes in-frame clones alone and lacks a portion of them. The sample holds about 130,000 clones, over 70% seen once. Germline CDR1 is GTSNPN and CDR2 is SVGIG (reference sequence). J was trimmed by 5 bases and V by 2 bases; bases with no gene match: 7. This CDR3 contains 14 residues. In the case of this clone: What it recognizes is unknown.

Material: PBMCs. This TCR was recovered from a man between 25 and 39 years old in good health and CMV-seronegative. The chain uses TRBV30 and TRBJ2-5; TRBD1 aligns across 8 bases. The CDR3 here is CAWSSQGGRETQYF. The CDR3 bases are TGTGCCTGGAGTTCACAGGGGGGTAGGGAGACCCAGTACTTC.